A single sample gave rise to the 5 T cell receptor beta chains below, sequenced in a study of blood T cell repertoires in COVID-19. The method was immunoSEQ multiplex PCR; TCRdb's version includes in-frame clones alone and lacks a portion of them. The sample holds under 300,000 clones, about 89% seen once. The sample taken for sequencing was PBMCs or T cells enriched from blood (not recorded which). The source of these receptors is a woman in her 40s who had recovered from COVID-19.

CDR3 amino acids: CATSRDLTGGTGDGSTNEKLFF. The CDR3 bases are TGTGCCACCAGCAGAGATCTTACGGGAGGGACAGGGGACGGGTCAACTAATGAAAAACTGTTTTTT. The chain uses TRBV15 and TRBJ1-4, with 10 bases lining up with TRBD1. With V trimmed by 0 bases and J by 0 bases, 16 bases remained unmatched. This CDR3 has 22 residues. In germline, CDR1 is LNHNV, CDR2 YYDKDF (reference sequence).

The CDR3: CASSFERNTEAFF. CDR3 DNA: TGTGCCAGCAGTTTCGAGCGGAACACTGAAGCTTTCTTT. This rearrangement joins TRBV12-3 or TRBV12-4 to TRBJ1-1; no firm D call. With 3 bases removed from V and 1 base from J, the gap between germline ends came to 6 bases. The CDR3 loop spans 13 amino acids.

The CDR3 region is CASSLRGAHTQYF. CDR3 DNA: TGTGCCAGCAGCTTACGGGGGGCCCATACGCAGTATTTT. The rearrangement joins TRBV7-9 to TRBJ2-3; TRBD2 might be the D (7 bases). Trimming took 2 bases from V and 7 from J, leaving 10 bases between them. Per germline, CDR1 SEHNR and CDR2 FQNEAQ (reference sequence). CDR3 length equals 13 residues.

The chain has TRBV6-4 and TRBJ1-1, with a possible D match to TRBD1 (6 bases). The V and J ends lost 0 bases and 3 bases respectively, with 20 bases between them. Germline V lookup: CDR1 MRHNA, CDR2 SNTAGT. CDR3 size: 18 residues. This CDR3 reads CASSDSDRRRSKDTEAFF. The CDR3 DNA follows: TGTGCCAGCAGTGACTCCGACAGGCGGCGTAGTAAGGACACTGAAGCTTTCTTT.

The gene calls are TRBV29-1 and TRBJ1-4; D gene uncertain. The V end was cut by 3 bases, the J end by 0 bases, with 5 bases between. The CDR3 has 13 amino acids. Germline CDR1 reads SQVTM; CDR2 reads ANQGSEA. The CDR3 loop is CSVEAATNEKLFF. As DNA, the CDR3 is TGCAGCGTTGAGGCAGCAACTAATGAAAAACTGTTTTTT.